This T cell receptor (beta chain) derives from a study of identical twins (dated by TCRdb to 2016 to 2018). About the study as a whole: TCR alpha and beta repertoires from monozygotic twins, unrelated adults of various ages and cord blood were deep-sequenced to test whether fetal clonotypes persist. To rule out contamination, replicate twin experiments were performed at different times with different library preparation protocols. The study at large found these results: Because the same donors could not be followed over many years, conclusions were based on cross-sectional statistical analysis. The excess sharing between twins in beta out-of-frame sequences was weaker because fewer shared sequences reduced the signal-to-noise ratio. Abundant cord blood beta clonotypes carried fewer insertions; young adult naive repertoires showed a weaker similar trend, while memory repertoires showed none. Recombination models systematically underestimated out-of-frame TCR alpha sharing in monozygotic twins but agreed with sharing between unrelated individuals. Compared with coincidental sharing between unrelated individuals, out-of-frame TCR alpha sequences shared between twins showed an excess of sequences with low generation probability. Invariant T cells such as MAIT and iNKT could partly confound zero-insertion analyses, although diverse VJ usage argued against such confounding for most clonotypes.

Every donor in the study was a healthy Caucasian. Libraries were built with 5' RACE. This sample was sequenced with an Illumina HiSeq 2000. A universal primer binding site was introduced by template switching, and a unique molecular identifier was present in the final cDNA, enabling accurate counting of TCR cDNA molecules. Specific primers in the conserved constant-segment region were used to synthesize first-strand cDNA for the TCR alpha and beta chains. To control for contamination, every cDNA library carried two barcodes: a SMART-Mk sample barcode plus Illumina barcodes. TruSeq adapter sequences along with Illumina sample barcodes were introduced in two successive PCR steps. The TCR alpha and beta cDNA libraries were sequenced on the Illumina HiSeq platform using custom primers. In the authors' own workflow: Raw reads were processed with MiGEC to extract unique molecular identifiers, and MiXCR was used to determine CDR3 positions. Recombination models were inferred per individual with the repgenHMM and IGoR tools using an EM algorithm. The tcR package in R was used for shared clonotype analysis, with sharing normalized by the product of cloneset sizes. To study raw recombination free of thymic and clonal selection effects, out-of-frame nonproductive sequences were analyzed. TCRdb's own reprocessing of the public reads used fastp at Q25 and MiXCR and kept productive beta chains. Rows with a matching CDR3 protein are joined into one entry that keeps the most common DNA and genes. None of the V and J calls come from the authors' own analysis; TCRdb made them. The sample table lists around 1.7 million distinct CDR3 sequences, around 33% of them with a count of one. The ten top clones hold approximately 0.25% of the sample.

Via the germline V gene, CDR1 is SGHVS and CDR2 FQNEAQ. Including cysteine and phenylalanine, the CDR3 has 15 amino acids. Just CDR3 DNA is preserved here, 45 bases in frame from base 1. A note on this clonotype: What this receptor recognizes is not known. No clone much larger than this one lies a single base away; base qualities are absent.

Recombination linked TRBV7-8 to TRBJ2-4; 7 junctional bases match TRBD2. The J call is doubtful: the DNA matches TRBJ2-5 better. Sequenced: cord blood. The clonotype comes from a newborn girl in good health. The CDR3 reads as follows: CASRKGRTSQETQYF. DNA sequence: TGTGCCAGCAGGAAAGGTCGGACTAGCCAAGAGACCCAGTACTTC.